The next 7 T cell receptor beta chains were all read from a single sample in a study of blood T cell repertoires in COVID-19. Profiling relied on immunoSEQ multiplex PCR, and the TCRdb table lists in-frame clones only, not all of them. The sample carries 65,000 to 95,000 clones, approximately 91% recorded once. The sequenced sample consisted of peripheral blood. The receptors were sampled from a man between 65 and 80 years old with acute or convalescent COVID-19.

This sequence joins TRBV7-2 and TRBJ1-1, with 7 bases lining up with TRBD1. Looked up from germline, CDR1 is SGHTA and CDR2 is FQGNSA. Trimming cost V 5 bases and J 6 bases; bases outside gene matches: 6. The CDR3 has 13 residues. The CDR3 bases are TGTGCCAGCAGCCAGGACAGGAGGGCTGAAGCTTTCTTT. Its protein product is CASSQDRRAEAFF.

The chain joins TRBV20-1 to TRBJ2-2; D remains unclear. The CDR3 totals 11 residues. The germline V gene encodes CDR1 DFQATT and CDR2 SNEGSKA (reference sequence). Trimming took off 3 bases at V and 4 bases at J, with 3 bases between the two ends. The CDR3 protein is CSASITGELFF. The DNA for the CDR3 is TGCAGTGCTAGCATCACCGGGGAGCTGTTTTTT.

The chain uses TRBV9 and TRBJ2-3, with a tentative D call TRBD1 (6 bases). Germline V gene sequence: CDR1 SGDLS, CDR2 YYNGEE. There are 15 residues in the CDR3. Trimming took 0 bases from V and 1 from J, leaving 9 bases between them. CDR3 region: CASSVAGARTDTQYF. The CDR3 nucleotides read TGTGCCAGCAGCGTAGCAGGGGCCCGCACAGATACGCAGTATTTT.

The chain links TRBV4-1 to TRBJ2-1, with D possibly matching TRBD2 (5 bases). In germline, CDR1 is MGHRA, CDR2 YSYEKL. CDR3 length equals 15 residues. Trimming removed 0 bases at V and 4 bases at J, with 10 bases between. The CDR3, as DNA: TGCGCCAGCAGCCAAGAAGGACTGAGATACAATGAGCAGTTCTTC. Translation gives CASSQEGLRYNEQFF.

The V and J genes are TRBV21-1 and TRBJ2-3; the table's D call, TRBD1, was not checked against the DNA. TRBV21-1 is tagged as a pseudogene. The CDR3 is 16 amino acids. Written as DNA, the CDR3 is TGTGCCAGCAGAGGGACAGATCAACGCCTTTTAGATACGCAGTATTTT. Protein product: CASRGTDQRLLDTQYF.

This chain links TRBV5-4 with TRBJ2-3; TRBD2 aligns across 7 bases. Germline values: CDR1 SGHNT, CDR2 YYREEE (reference sequence). V trimming: 4 bases; J trimming: 0 bases; junction bases outside the gene matches: 11. This CDR3 comprises 17 residues. The CDR3 here is CASSRIRGLVSTDTQYF. DNA of the CDR3: TGTGCCAGCAGCCGAATTCGTGGACTAGTAAGCACAGATACGCAGTATTTT.

The chain combines TRBV24-1 with TRBJ2-3; TRBD1 matches at 10 bases. CDR3 length equals 19 residues. Germline V gives CDR1 KGHDR, CDR2 SFDVKD. Trimming took 5 bases from V and 6 from J; bases not matched to a gene: 19. The CDR3 protein is CATSGLRTGGPLSEDTQYF. The CDR3, as DNA: TGTGCCACCAGTGGCCTCCGGACAGGGGGTCCCTTATCGGAGGATACGCAGTATTTT.